This T cell receptor beta chain was found in a study of cytomegalovirus exposure and HLA in healthy donors. This clone has just one count. V was cut by 3 bases and J by 5 bases, with 13 bases left in between. This CDR3 has 14 amino acids. Germline V gene lookup returns CDR1 MGHRA and CDR2 YSYEKL. The study ran its PCR with 60 Vbeta and 13 Jbeta primers. TCRdb keeps only in-frame clones here, not all; method: immunoSEQ multiplex PCR. The sample carries approximately 160,000 clones, around 77% recorded once. The receptor's source is a man aged 40-49 years in good health and CMV-seronegative. Sequenced: PBMCs. The chain is built from TRBV4-1 and TRBJ1-1, with D possibly matching TRBD1 (5 bases). Here the CDR3 DNA reads TGCGCCAGCAGCCACGGGGGTGCTAGGACTGAAGCTTTCTTT. Its translation: CASSHGGARTEAFF.